Relative to its sample, the clone carrying this TCR beta chain is large. Its antigen is not identified. V gave up 6 bases and J gave up 1 base; unmatched junction bases: 5. The CDR3 is made up of 14 amino acids. Germline CDR1 DFQATT, CDR2 SNEGSKA (reference sequence). The sample comes from a study of T cells in Graves' hyperthyroidism and ophthalmopathy. Findings and limits, study-wide: Separation of ophthalmopathy from stable hyperthyroidism was achieved by a 13 V-J model.

TCR beta CDR3 regions were amplified from RNA transcripts. When the TCR CDR3 underwent first-round RT-PCR, the HTBI primer set was used. TCRdb passed the multiplex PCR reads through MiXCR, listing each CDR3 protein once. In the table there are about 98,000 distinct CDR3 sequences, 35% to 50% of which are singletons. Material for sequencing was peripheral blood or thyroid tissue (not recorded which). The rearrangement links TRBV20-1 to TRBJ2-5; 10 nucleotides line up with TRBD1. The TCR originated in a woman in her 30s with Graves' hyperthyroidism. For the CDR3, the DNA is TGCAGTGCGTGGGACAGGGGAGGCCAAGAGACCCAGTACTTC. This encodes CSAWDRGGQETQYF.